One and the same sample provided the 25 T cell receptor beta chains below, sequenced in a study of T cells in Graves' hyperthyroidism and ophthalmopathy. TCR beta CDR3 regions were amplified from RNA transcripts. The HTBI primer set was used in a first-round RT-PCR of the TCR CDR3. TCRdb ran MiXCR on the multiplex PCR reads and lists one entry per CDR3 protein. The sample consists of a few hundred thousand distinct CDR3 sequences, around an eighth of them appearing once. Sequenced material: blood. The source of these receptors is a man aged 25 to 45 with Graves' hyperthyroidism that later progressed to Graves' ophthalmopathy.

This chain uses TRBV4-2 with TRBJ1-6; 10 nucleotides line up with TRBD1. CDR3 length: 17 residues. V lost 0 bases, J lost 4 bases, and 3 bases stayed unmatched. CDR1 is LGHNA, CDR2 YNFKEQ, per germline. This CDR3 reads CASSQELGQGYNSPLHF. The DNA for the CDR3 is TGTGCCAGCAGCCAAGAATTGGGACAGGGGTATAATTCACCCCTCCACTTT.

The table lists this clonotype with a few counts. The J gene is TRBJ1-1, the V gene TRBV6-6; D may be TRBD1 (5 bases). Germline V gene sequence: CDR1 MNHNY, CDR2 SVGAGI (reference sequence). Trimming removed 1 base at V and 5 bases at J, with 17 bases between. This CDR3 comprises 16 residues. CDR3 residues: CASSYFRGSQGTEAFF. The CDR3 region has the DNA TGTGCCAGCAGTTACTTTAGGGGATCCCAAGGGACTGAAGCTTTCTTT.

The chain is built from TRBV7-9 and TRBJ2-7, with a weak D call TRBD2 (5 bases). Germline CDR1 SEHNR, CDR2 FQNEAQ (reference sequence). V lost 5 bases, J lost 6 bases, and 14 bases lay in between. The length of the CDR3 is 13 residues. The CDR3 sequence: CASSPRSGSEQYF. CDR3 bases: TGTGCCAGCAGCCCCCGCAGCGGTTCCGAGCAGTACTTC.

In its sample, this clonotype was seen once. The gene calls are TRBV20-1 and TRBJ1-5; TRBD1 agrees at 7 bases. The trim removed 6 bases at V and 2 bases at J, leaving 4 bases unmatched. CDR1 is DFQATT, CDR2 SNEGSKA, per germline (reference sequence). The CDR3 length is 13 residues. In nucleotides, the CDR3 is TGCAGTGCCTACAGGGGTGGCAATCAGCCCCAGCATTTT. Residues: CSAYRGGNQPQHF.

V is TRBV2 and J is TRBJ1-2; D uncertain. Germline V gives CDR1 SNHLY, CDR2 FYNNEI. The CDR3 extends over 11 amino acids. Trimming took off 6 bases at V and 5 bases at J, with 7 bases between the two ends. The CDR3 DNA reads TGTGCCAGCAGGGAAATATATGGCTACACCTTC. Its protein product is CASREIYGYTF.

V usage is TRBV6-5 and J usage is TRBJ2-3, with no clear D. The V gene's germline CDR1 is MNHEY and CDR2 SVGAGI. Trimming removed 1 base from V and 6 bases from J, with 5 bases in between. CDR3 length equals 12 residues. CDR3 in DNA: TGTGCCAGCAGTTACTTGGGGGATACGCAGTATTTT. Translated, it gives CASSYLGDTQYF.

There are many counts of this clonotype. The rearrangement joins TRBV7-9 to TRBJ2-3; possibly TRBD2 for D (6 bases). Trimming shortened V by 3 bases and J by 3 bases, and 10 bases separated the two germline ends. CDR1 SEHNR and CDR2 FQNEAQ come from the germline V gene (reference sequence). The CDR3 has 14 amino acids. The CDR3 DNA reads as TGTGCCAGCAGCTTGGAGGGTAGGACAGATACGCAGTATTTT. Amino acids: CASSLEGRTDTQYF.

This clonotype showed up many times. The chain is built from TRBV7-8 and TRBJ2-1; D may correspond to TRBD1 or TRBD2 (5 bases each). In germline, CDR1 is SGHVS, CDR2 FQNEAQ. V lost 7 bases and J 7 bases, leaving 14 bases between the germline ends. CDR3 length: 13 residues. The CDR3, as DNA: TGTGCCAGCAACAAGGGACCCACAAATGAGCAGTTCTTC. It is translated as CASNKGPTNEQFF.

This clonotype was seen more than once but under ten times. V is TRBV7-9 and J is TRBJ1-3, with D possibly being TRBD1 (5 bases). This CDR3 is built from 17 residues. The germline gives CDR1 SEHNR, CDR2 FQNEAQ (reference sequence). The V end lost 3 bases, the J end lost 0 bases, and 15 bases lay between the germline ends. For the CDR3, the DNA is TGTGCCAGCAGCTTTTGGCGGGGCGGAAACTCTGGAAACACCATATATTTT. Its protein product is CASSFWRGGNSGNTIYF.

To note about this clonotype: Relative to the germline gene, one junction end is altered; a read error may explain this. The V call is TRBV15, the J call TRBJ1-4; TRBD1 matches at 8 bases. The CDR3 spans 15 residues. From germline, CDR1 is LNHNV and CDR2 YYDKDF (reference sequence). CDR3 coding DNA: TGTGCCACCAGCATTATCGGGACAGGCGGTGAAGAACTGTTTTTT. This encodes CATSIIGTGGEELFF.

This clonotype was detected many times. V usage is TRBV24-1 and J usage is TRBJ2-1, with TRBD1 matching over 9 bases. V trimming: 2 bases; J trimming: 6 bases; junction bases outside the gene matches: 7. The CDR3 is 16 residues long. CDR1 is KGHDR, CDR2 SFDVKD, per germline. The CDR3 DNA is TGTGCCACCAGTGATTGGGACAGGGCGGGCCCCAATGAGCAGTTCTTC. Amino acid sequence: CATSDWDRAGPNEQFF.

This clonotype was found many times. The chain combines TRBV30 with TRBJ2-3; 8 positions agree with TRBD1. CDR1 is GTSNPN, CDR2 SVGIG, per germline (reference sequence). CDR3 size: 15 residues. Trimming removed 3 bases from V and 1 base from J; junction bases left unmatched: 6. The CDR3 nucleotides are TGTGCCTGGAGCAGAGCGGACAGGGGCACAGATACGCAGTATTTT. Translation: CAWSRADRGTDTQYF.

The gene calls are TRBV14 and TRBJ1-1; D is possibly TRBD1 (5 bases). V was cut by 1 base and J by 0 bases, with 12 bases left in between. Germline V gene data show CDR1 as SGHDN and CDR2 as FVKESK. This CDR3 has 16 residues. CDR3 amino acids: CASSQGGGGMNTEAFF. CDR3 sequence (DNA): TGTGCCAGCAGCCAAGGGGGGGGGGGGATGAACACTGAAGCTTTCTTT.

This clonotype has a count of ten or more. J is TRBJ1-6 and V is TRBV20-1; D is ambiguous. Germline V lookup: CDR1 DFQATT, CDR2 SNEGSKA (reference sequence). The length of the CDR3 is 16 residues. V dropped 2 bases and J dropped 8 bases, with 19 bases sitting between them. CDR3 nucleotide sequence: TGCAGTGCTAGATCTCCGGCCCGTACTACGGATTCACCCCTCCACTTT. Its translation is CSARSPARTTDSPLHF.

This clonotype was seen only once. CDR3: CAWSVGPGSNEQFF. The CDR3 DNA reads as TGTGCCTGGAGTGTCGGGCCTGGGTCAAATGAGCAGTTCTTC. The rearrangement joins TRBV30 to TRBJ2-1; unclear D gene. V lost 0 bases and J 7 bases, leaving 13 bases between the germline ends. Germline values: CDR1 GTSNPN, CDR2 SVGIG (reference sequence). The CDR3 sequence is 14 residues long.

The sample holds many counts of this clonotype. The chain has TRBV6-5 and TRBJ2-2, with a weak D call TRBD1 (5 bases). The V end was cut by 1 base, the J end by 3 bases, with 9 bases between. The CDR3 runs 15 residues. Germline-derived CDR1 and CDR2 are MNHEY and SVGAGI. The CDR3 spells CASSYLGPHTGELFF. The CDR3 nucleotides read TGTGCCAGCAGTTACTTGGGGCCCCACACCGGGGAGCTGTTTTTT.

The chain links TRBV25-1 to TRBJ1-5; D possibly corresponds to TRBD1 (5 bases). The CDR3 contains 15 residues. Looked up from germline, CDR1 is MGHDK and CDR2 is SYGVNS. Trimming stripped 1 base from V and 7 bases from J, with 14 bases between. CDR3 coding DNA: TGTGCCAGCAGTGAATGGGGCGGGCTTTGCCAGCCCCAGCATTTT. Translated: CASSEWGGLCQPQHF. The entire variable domain, with the rest obtained from reference TRBV25-1 and TRBJ1-5, is as follows: EADIYQTPRYLVIGTGKKITLECSQTMGHDKMYWYQQDPGMELHLIHYSYGVNSTEKGDLSSESTVSRIRTEHFPLTLESARPSHTSQYLCASSEWGGLCQPQHFGDGTRLSIL.

This clonotype occurred a few times. The chain combines TRBV25-1 with TRBJ1-6; D not resolved. V gave up 4 bases and J gave up 6 bases, with 13 bases separating them. Per the germline V gene, CDR1 is MGHDK and CDR2 is SYGVNS. The CDR3 runs to 15 residues. The CDR3 DNA sequence: TGTGCCAGCAGTGCCGTCACAGTCACTAATTCACCCCTCCACTTT. This encodes CASSAVTVTNSPLHF.

This clonotype was observed many times. The chain has TRBV27 and TRBJ2-7; D perhaps matches TRBD2 (6 bases). Between the trimmed V and J ends, which lost 3 bases and 1 base, there was a span of 10 bases. This CDR3 region has 14 residues. Germline loops: CDR1 MNHEY, CDR2 SMNVEV (reference sequence). The DNA for the CDR3 is TGTGCCAGCAGTTTCGGGACTTCGTCCTACGAGCAGTACTTC. Translation gives CASSFGTSSYEQYF.

The genes are TRBV9 and TRBJ2-3, with 8 positions matching TRBD2. Germline lookup yields CDR1 SGDLS and CDR2 YYNGEE. With 0 bases clipped from V and 0 bases from J, the junction kept 3 bases outside the gene matches. The CDR3 covers 16 residues. The CDR3, as DNA: TGTGCCAGCAGCGTAGGGCGGGGGGCGAGCACAGATACGCAGTATTTT. It encodes CASSVGRGASTDTQYF.

This clonotype was seen many times. The chain links TRBV7-2 to TRBJ2-3, with TRBD2 identical over 8 bases. CDR1 SGHTA and CDR2 FQGNSA come from the germline V gene. The CDR3 runs to 15 residues. Trimming cost V 3 bases and J 7 bases; bases outside gene matches: 9. CDR3 sequence (DNA): TGTGCCAGCAGCTTCCAACGGGGGGGCCATAATACGCAGTATTTT. It translates to CASSFQRGGHNTQYF.

About this clonotype itself: This sequence may be a read error, since a much larger clone differs from it by one base. The gene calls are TRBV24-1 and TRBJ1-2, with 7 bases lining up with TRBD1. With V trimmed by 5 bases and J by 8 bases, 10 bases remained unmatched. Per the germline V gene, CDR1 is KGHDR and CDR2 is SFDVKD. The CDR3 is 14 residues long. The CDR3: CATSGTGQNLGYTF. CDR3 coding DNA: TGTGCCACCAGTGGCACGGGACAGAACCTCGGCTACACCTTC.

The gene calls are TRBV5-5 and TRBJ2-3; D call uncertain. V dropped 4 bases and J dropped 0 bases, with 12 bases sitting between them. The CDR3 runs 15 residues. Germline V gene lookup returns CDR1 SGHKS and CDR2 YYEKEE (reference sequence). CDR3: CASSIPAASTDTQYF. The CDR3 coding sequence is TGTGCCAGCAGCATCCCGGCGGCTAGCACAGATACGCAGTATTTT.

The genes are TRBV5-1 and TRBJ1-5; D might be TRBD1 (6 bases). Germline V lookup: CDR1 SGHRS, CDR2 YFSETQ. CDR3 length equals 14 residues. Deletions cut 4 bases from V and 5 bases from J, with 13 bases between. CDR3 region: CASSPGQFDQPQHF. In DNA form, the CDR3 reads TGCGCCAGCAGCCCCGGACAGTTTGATCAGCCCCAGCATTTT.

This clonotype has a count of ten or more. The V call is TRBV28, the J call TRBJ2-7; TRBD1 aligns across 8 bases. There are 16 residues in the CDR3. Trimming took 4 bases from V and 3 from J; bases not matched to a gene: 11. Germline assignment: CDR1 MDHEN and CDR2 SYDVKM. CDR3 protein: CASSYVPGTGDYEQYF. The CDR3 region has the DNA TGTGCCAGCAGTTATGTGCCCGGGACAGGAGACTACGAGCAGTACTTC. Together with reference TRBV28 and TRBJ2-7, the CDR3 gives the full variable domain: DVKVTQSSRYLVKRTGEKVFLECVQDMDHENMFWYRQDPGLGLRLIYFSYDVKMKEKGDIPEGYSVSREKKERFSLILESASTNQTSMYLCASSYVPGTGDYEQYFGPGTRLTVT.